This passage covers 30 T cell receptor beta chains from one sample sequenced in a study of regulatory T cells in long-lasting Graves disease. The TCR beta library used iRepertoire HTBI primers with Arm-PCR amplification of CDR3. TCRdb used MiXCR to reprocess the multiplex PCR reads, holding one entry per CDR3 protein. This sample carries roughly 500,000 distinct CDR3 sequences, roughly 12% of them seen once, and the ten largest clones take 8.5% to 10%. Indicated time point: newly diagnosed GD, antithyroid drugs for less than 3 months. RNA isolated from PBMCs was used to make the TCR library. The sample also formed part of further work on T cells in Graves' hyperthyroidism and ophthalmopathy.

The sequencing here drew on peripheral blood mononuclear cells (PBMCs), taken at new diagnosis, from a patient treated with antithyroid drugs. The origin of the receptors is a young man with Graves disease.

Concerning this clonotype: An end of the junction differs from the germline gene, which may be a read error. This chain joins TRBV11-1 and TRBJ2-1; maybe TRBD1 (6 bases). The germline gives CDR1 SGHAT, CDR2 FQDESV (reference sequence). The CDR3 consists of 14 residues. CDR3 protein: CASREGKGDYEQFF. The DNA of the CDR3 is TGCGCCAGCAGAGAGGGTAAGGGGGATTATGAGCAGTTCTTC.

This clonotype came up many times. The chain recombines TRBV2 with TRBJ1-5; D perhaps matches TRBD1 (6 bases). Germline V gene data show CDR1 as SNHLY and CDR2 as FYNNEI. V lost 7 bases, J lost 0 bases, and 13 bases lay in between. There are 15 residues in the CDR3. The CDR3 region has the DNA TGTGCCAGCAAGGACAGATCTTATAGCAATCAGCCCCAGCATTTT. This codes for CASKDRSYSNQPQHF. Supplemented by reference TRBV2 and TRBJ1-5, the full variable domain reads EPEVTQTPSHQVTQMGQEVILRCVPISNHLYFYWYRQILGQKVEFLVSFYNNEISEKSEIFDDQFSVERPDGSNFTLKIRSTKLEDSAMYFCASKDRSYSNQPQHFGDGTRLSIL.

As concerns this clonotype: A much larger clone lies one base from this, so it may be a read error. CDR3 bases: TGTGCCAGCAGTTATATAACACGCCAAGAGACCCAGTACTTC. Translated: CASSYITRQETQYF. The chain combines TRBV6-5 with TRBJ2-5, with D unresolved. Looked up from germline, CDR1 is MNHEY and CDR2 is SVGAGI. Trimming took 3 bases from V and 1 from J, leaving 9 bases between them. The CDR3 is 14 residues long.

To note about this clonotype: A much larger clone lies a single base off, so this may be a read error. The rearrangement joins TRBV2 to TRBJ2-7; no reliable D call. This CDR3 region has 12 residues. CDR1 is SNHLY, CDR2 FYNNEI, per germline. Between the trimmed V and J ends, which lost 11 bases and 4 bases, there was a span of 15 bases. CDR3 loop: CAGIGGGYEQYF. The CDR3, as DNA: TGTGCCGGCATTGGTGGTGGGTACGAGCAGTACTTC.

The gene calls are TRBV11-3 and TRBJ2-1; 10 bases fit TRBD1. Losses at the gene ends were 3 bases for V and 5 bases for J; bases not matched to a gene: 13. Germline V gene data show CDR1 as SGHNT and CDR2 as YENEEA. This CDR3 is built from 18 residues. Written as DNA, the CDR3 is TGTGCCAGCAGCTTGGCGGACAGGGGGACGGGTACCAACAATGAGCAGTTCTTC. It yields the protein CASSLADRGTGTNNEQFF.

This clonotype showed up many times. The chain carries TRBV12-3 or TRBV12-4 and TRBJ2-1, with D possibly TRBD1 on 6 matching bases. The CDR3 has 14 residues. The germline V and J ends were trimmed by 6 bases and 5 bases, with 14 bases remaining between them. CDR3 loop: CASSPHRVHNEQFF. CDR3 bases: TGTGCCAGCAGCCCCCACAGGGTCCACAATGAGCAGTTCTTC.

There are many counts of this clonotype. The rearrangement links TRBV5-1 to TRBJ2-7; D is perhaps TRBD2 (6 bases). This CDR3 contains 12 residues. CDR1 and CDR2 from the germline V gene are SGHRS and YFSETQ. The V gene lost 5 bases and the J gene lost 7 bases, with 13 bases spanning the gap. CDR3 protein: CASRQSAGEQYF. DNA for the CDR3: TGCGCCAGCAGACAGTCGGCGGGAGAGCAGTACTTC. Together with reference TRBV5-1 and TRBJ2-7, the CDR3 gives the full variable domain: KAGVTQTPRYLIKTRGQQVTLSCSPISGHRSVSWYQQTPGQGLQFLFEYFSETQRNKGNFPGRFSGRQFSNSRSEMNVSTLELGDSALYLCASRQSAGEQYFGPGTRLTVT.

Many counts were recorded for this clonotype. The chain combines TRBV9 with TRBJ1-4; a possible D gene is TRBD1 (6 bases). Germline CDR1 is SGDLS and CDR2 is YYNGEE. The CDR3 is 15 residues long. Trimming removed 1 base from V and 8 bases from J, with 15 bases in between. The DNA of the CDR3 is TGTGCCAGCAGCGTAACGGACAGCCTTGGGGAAAAACTGTTTTTT. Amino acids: CASSVTDSLGEKLFF.

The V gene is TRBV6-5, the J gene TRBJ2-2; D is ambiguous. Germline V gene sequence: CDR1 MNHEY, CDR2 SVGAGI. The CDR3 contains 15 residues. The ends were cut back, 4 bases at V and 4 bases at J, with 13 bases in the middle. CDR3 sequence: CASSFRTRATGELFF. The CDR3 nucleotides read TGTGCCAGCAGTTTCCGAACCCGGGCCACCGGGGAGCTGTTTTTT.

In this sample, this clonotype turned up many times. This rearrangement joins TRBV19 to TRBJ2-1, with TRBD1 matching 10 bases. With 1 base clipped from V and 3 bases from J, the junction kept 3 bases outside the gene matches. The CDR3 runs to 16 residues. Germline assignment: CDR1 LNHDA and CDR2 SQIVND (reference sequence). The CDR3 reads CASSIGGTGVYNEQFF. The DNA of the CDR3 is TGTGCCAGTAGTATAGGTGGGACAGGGGTCTACAATGAGCAGTTCTTC.

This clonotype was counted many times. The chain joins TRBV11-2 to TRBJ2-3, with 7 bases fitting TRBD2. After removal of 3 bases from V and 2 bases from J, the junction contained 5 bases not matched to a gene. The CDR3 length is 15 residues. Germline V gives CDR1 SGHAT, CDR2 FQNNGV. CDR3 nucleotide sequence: TGTGCCAGCAGCTTTTTAGCGGGTGACACAGATACGCAGTATTTT. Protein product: CASSFLAGDTDTQYF.

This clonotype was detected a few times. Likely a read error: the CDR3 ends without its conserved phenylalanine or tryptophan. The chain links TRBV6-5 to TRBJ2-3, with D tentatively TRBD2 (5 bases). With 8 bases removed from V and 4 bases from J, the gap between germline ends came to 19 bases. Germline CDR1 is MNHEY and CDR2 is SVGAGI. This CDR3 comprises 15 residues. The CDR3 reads CASGHLGRGADTQYS. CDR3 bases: TGTGCCAGCGGTCACTTGGGGAGAGGAGCAGATACGCAGTATTCT.

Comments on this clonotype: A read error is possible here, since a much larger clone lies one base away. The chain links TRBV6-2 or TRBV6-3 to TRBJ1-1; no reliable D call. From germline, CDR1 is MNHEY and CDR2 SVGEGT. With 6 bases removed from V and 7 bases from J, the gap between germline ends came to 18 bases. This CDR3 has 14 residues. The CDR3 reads CASRYSGSEIEAFF. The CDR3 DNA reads TGTGCCAGCAGATATTCGGGGTCGGAGATTGAAGCTTTCTTT.

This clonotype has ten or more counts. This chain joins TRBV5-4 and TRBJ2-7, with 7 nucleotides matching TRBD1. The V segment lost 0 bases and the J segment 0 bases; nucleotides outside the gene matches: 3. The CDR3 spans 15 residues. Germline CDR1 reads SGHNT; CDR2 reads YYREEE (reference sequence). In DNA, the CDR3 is TGTGCCAGCAGCTTGGGACAGGGTACCTCCTACGAGCAGTACTTC. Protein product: CASSLGQGTSYEQYF.

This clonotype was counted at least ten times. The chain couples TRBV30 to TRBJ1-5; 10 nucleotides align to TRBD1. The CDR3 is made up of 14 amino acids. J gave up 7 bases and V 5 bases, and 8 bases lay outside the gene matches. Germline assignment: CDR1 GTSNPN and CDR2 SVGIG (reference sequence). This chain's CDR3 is CAWGPGQGTQPQHF. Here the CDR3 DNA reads TGTGCCTGGGGTCCGGGACAGGGGACACAGCCCCAGCATTTT.

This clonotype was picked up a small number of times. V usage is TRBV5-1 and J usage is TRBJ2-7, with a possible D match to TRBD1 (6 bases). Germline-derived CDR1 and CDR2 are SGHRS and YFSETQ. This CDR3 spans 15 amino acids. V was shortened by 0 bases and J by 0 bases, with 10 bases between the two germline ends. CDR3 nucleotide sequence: TGCGCCAGCAGCTTGGTTGCGGACAGCTCCTACGAGCAGTACTTC. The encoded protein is CASSLVADSSYEQYF.

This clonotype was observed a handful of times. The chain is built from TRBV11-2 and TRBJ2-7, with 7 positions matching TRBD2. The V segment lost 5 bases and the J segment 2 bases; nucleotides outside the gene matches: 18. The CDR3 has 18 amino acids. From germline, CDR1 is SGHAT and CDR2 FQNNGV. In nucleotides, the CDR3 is TGTGCCAGCAGCCAAGAGGGGATAGCGGGCTTACCCCCCTACGAGCAGTACTTC. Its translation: CASSQEGIAGLPPYEQYF.

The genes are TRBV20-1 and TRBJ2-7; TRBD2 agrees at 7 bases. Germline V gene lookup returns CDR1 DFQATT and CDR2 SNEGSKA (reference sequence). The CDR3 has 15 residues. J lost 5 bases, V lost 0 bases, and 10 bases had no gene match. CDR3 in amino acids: CSARDWPAGSHEQYF. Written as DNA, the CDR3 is TGCAGTGCTAGAGATTGGCCAGCGGGATCCCACGAGCAGTACTTC.

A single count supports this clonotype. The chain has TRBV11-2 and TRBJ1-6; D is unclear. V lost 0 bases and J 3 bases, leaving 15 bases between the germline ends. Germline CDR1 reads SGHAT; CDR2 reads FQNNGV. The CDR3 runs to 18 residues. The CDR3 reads CASSLDVPRGVYNSPLHF. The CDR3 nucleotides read TGTGCCAGCAGCTTAGATGTCCCCCGGGGAGTCTATAATTCACCCCTCCACTTT.

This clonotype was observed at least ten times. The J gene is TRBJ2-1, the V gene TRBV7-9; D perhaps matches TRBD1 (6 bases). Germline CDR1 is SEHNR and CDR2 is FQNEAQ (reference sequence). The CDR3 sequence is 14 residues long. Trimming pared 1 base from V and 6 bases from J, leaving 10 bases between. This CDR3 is CASSLGQELNEQFF. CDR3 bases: TGTGCCAGCAGCTTAGGACAGGAACTCAATGAGCAGTTCTTC. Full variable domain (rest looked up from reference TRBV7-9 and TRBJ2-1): DTGVSQNPRHKITKRGQNVTFRCDPISEHNRLYWYRQTLGQGPEFLTYFQNEAQLEKSRLLSDRFSAERPKGSFSTLEIQRTEQGDSAMYLCASSLGQELNEQFFGPGTRLTVL.

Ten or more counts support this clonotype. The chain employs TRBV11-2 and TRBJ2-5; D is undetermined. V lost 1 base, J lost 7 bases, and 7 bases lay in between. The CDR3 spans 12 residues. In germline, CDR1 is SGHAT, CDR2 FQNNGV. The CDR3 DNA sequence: TGTGCCAGCAGCTTAGTAGGTGGGACCCAGTACTTC. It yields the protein CASSLVGGTQYF.

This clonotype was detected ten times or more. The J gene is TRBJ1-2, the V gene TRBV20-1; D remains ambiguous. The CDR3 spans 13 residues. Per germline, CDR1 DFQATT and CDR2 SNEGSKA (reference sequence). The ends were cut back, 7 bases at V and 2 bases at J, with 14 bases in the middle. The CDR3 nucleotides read TGCAGTGAACGGACTTTACAGAACTATGGCTACACCTTC. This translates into CSERTLQNYGYTF.

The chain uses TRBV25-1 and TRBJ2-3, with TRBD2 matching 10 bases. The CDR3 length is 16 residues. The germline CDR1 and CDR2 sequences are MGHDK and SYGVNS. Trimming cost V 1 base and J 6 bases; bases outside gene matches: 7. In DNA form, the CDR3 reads TGTGCCAGCAGTGAATCCCTAGCGGGAGTGTCGGATACGCAGTATTTT. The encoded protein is CASSESLAGVSDTQYF.

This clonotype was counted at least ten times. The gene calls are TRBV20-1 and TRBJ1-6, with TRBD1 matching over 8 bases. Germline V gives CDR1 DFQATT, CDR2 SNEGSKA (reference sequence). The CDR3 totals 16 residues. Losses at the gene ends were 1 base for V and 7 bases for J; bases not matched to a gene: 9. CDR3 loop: CSARGLGQVTNSPLHF. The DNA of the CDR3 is TGCAGTGCTAGAGGATTGGGACAGGTGACGAATTCACCCCTCCACTTT.

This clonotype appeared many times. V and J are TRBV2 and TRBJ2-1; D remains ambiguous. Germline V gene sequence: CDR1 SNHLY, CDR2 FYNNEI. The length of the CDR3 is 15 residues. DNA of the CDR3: TGTGCAGAACGGGTCGCCGGACCTGCCTACAATGAGCAGTTCTTC. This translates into CAERVAGPAYNEQFF.

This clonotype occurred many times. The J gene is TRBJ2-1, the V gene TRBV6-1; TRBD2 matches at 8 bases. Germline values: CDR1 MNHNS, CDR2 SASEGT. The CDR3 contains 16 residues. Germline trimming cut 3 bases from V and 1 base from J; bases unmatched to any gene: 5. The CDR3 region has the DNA TGTGCCAGCAGTGACTACCCGGGGGGGTCCTACAATGAGCAGTTCTTC. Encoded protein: CASSDYPGGSYNEQFF.

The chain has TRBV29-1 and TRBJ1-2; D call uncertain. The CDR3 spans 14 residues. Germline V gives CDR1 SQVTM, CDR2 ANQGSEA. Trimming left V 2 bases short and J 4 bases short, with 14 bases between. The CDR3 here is CSVESATLTYGYTF. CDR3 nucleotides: TGCAGCGTTGAAAGCGCCACTCTTACCTATGGCTACACCTTC.

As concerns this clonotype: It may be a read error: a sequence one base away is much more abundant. CDR3: CASSPIGQPHNEQFF. As DNA, the CDR3 is TGTGCCAGCAGTCCAATCGGACAGCCCCACAATGAGCAGTTCTTC. The rearrangement uses TRBV6-2 or TRBV6-3 and TRBJ2-1, with D possibly TRBD1 on 6 matching bases. Germline CDR1 reads MNHEY; CDR2 reads SVGEGT. The CDR3 is made up of 15 amino acids. The ends were cut back, 5 bases at V and 5 bases at J, with 16 bases in the middle.

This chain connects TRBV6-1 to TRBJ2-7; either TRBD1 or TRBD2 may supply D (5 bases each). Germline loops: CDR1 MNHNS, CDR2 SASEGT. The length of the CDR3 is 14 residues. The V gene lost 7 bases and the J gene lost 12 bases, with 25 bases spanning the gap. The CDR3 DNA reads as TGTGCCAGCACCTCCAGGGTGGAGGCCGACCATCCGTACTTC. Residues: CASTSRVEADHPYF.

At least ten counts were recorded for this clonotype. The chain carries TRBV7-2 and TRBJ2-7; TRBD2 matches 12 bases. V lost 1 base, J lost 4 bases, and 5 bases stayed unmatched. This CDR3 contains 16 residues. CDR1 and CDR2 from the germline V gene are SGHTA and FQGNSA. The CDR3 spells CASSLGLAGAGYEQYF. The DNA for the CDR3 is TGTGCCAGCAGCTTAGGACTAGCGGGAGCAGGGTACGAGCAGTACTTC. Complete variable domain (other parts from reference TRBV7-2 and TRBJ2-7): GAGVSQSPSNKVTEKGKDVELRCDPISGHTALYWYRQSLGQGLEFLIYFQGNSAPDKSGLPSDRFSAERTGGSVSTLTIQRTQQEDSAVYLCASSLGLAGAGYEQYFGPGTRLTVT.